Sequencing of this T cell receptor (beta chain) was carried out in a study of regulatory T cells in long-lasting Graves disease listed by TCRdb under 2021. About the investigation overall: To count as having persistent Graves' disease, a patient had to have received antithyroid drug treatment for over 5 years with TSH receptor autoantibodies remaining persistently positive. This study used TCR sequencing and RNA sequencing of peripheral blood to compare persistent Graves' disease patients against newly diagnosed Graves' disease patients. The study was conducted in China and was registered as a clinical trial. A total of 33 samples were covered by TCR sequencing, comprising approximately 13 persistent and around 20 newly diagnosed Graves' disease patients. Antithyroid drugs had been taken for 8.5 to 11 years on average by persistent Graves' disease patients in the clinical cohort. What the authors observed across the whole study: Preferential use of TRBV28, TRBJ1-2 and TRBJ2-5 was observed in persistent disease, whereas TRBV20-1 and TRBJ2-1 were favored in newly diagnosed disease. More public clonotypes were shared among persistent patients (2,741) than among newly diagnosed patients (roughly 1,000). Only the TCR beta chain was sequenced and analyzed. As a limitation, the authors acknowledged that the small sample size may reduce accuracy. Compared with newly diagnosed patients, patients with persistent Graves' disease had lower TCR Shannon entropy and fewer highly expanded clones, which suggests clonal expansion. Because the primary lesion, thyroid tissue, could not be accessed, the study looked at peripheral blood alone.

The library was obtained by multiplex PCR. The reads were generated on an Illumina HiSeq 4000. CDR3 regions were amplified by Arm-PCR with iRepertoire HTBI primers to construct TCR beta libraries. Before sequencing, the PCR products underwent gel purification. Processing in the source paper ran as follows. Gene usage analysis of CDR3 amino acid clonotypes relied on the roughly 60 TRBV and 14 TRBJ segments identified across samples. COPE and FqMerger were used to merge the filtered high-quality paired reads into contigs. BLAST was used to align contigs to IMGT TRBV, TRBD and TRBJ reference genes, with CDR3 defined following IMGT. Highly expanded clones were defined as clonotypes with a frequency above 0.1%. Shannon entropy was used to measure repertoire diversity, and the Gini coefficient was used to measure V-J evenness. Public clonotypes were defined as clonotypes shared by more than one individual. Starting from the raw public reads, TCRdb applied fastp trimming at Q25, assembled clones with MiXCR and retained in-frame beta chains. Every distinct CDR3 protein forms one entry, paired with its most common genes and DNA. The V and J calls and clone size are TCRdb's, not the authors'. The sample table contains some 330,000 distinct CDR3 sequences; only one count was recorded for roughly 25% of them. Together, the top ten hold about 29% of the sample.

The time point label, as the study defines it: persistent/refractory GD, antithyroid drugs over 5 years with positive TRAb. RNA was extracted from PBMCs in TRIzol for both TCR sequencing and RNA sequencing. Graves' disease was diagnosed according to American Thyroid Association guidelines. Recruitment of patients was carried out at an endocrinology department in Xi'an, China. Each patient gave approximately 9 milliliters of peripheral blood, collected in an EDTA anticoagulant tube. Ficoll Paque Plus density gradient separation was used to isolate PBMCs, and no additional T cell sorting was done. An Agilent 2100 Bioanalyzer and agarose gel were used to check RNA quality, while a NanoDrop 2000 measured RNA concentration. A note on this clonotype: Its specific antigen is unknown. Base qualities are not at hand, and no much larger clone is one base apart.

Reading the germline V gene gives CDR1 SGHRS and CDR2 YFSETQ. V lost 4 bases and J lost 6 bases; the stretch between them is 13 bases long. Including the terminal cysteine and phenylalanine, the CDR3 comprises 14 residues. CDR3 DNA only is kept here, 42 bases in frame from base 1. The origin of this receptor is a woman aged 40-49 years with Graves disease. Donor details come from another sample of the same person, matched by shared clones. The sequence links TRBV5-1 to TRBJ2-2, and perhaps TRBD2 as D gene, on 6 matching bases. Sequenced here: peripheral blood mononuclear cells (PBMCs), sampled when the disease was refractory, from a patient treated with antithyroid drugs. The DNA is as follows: TGCGCCAGCAGCGATCCGTGGGGGGCCGGGGAGCTGTTTTTT. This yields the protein CASSDPWGAGELFF.